These 11 T cell receptor beta chains were all obtained from the same sample, sequenced in a study of T cells after yellow fever vaccination. TCRdb passed the 5' RACE reads through MiXCR, listing each CDR3 protein once. The sample includes about 500,000 distinct CDR3 sequences, roughly 17% of them seen just once. The starting material was PBMCs, obtained 4 to 5 days after the first yellow fever vaccination. These receptors originate from a man aged 18 to 30 who received the YFV17D yellow fever vaccine.

The V gene is TRBV7-3, the J gene TRBJ2-3, with D unclear. CDR3 length: 15 residues. Germline assignment: CDR1 SGHTA and CDR2 FQGTGA. V was pared by 1 base and J by 3 bases, with 11 bases between. The CDR3 here is CASSLIPAQTDTQYF. Here the CDR3 DNA reads TGTGCCAGCAGCTTAATCCCCGCCCAGACAGATACGCAGTATTTT.

This clonotype was found a few times. The chain recombines TRBV12-3 or TRBV12-4 with TRBJ1-2; a possible D gene is TRBD1 (6 bases). CDR3 length: 12 residues. The ends were cut back, 3 bases at V and 8 bases at J, with 10 bases in the middle. The CDR3 loop reads CASSFLQGGYTF. As DNA, the CDR3 is TGTGCCAGCAGTTTTCTGCAGGGGGGCTACACCTTC.

This clonotype was seen more than once but under ten times. V and J are TRBV3-1 and TRBJ1-2; D gene uncertain. Germline CDR1 reads LGHDT; CDR2 reads YNNKEL (reference sequence). Deletions cut 2 bases from V and 8 bases from J, with 18 bases between. CDR3 length equals 15 residues. The CDR3 is CASSQLRTPWNGYTF. The CDR3, as DNA: TGTGCCAGCAGCCAACTTAGGACCCCTTGGAACGGCTACACCTTC.

The chain couples TRBV7-9 to TRBJ2-5; 7 positions agree with TRBD2. In germline, CDR1 is SEHNR, CDR2 FQNEAQ (reference sequence). With V trimmed by 5 bases and J by 5 bases, 8 bases remained unmatched. The CDR3 is 14 amino acids. CDR3 DNA: TGTGCCAGCAGCCCCCCCGGACTAGGGGAGACCCAGTACTTC. Amino acid sequence: CASSPPGLGETQYF.

This clonotype was found a few times. The chain is built from TRBV14 and TRBJ2-1; 9 bases line up with TRBD2. J gave up 4 bases and V 4 bases, and 8 bases lay outside the gene matches. The germline CDR1 and CDR2 sequences are SGHDN and FVKESK. CDR3 length: 16 residues. CDR3: CASSPAGSGGYNEQFF. The CDR3 nucleotides are TGTGCCAGCAGCCCTGCGGGTAGCGGGGGTTACAATGAGCAGTTCTTC.

At least ten counts were recorded for this clonotype. The genes are TRBV4-3 and TRBJ2-1; D perhaps matches TRBD2 (6 bases). V shed 2 bases and J shed 0 bases, with 8 bases lying between them. This CDR3 has 15 residues. The germline CDR1 and CDR2 sequences are LGHNA and YSLEER. CDR3: CASSQSGPSYNEQFF. CDR3 DNA sequence: TGCGCCAGCAGCCAAAGCGGGCCCTCCTACAATGAGCAGTTCTTC.

Ten or more counts support this clonotype. At one of its ends the junction is not consistent with the germline gene, which may arise from a read error. V gene TRBV4-1 combines with J gene TRBJ1-1; 8 bases agree with TRBD1. The CDR3 spans 14 residues. Germline loops: CDR1 MGHRA, CDR2 YSYEKL. CDR3 region: CASSQAGGGTEAFF. For the CDR3, the DNA is TGTGCCAGCAGCCAGGCAGGGGGCGGCACTGAAGCTTTCTTT.

Comment on this clonotype: A clone one base away is much larger, so this may be a read error. V gene TRBV7-9 combines with J gene TRBJ2-1, with unresolved D. Germline values: CDR1 SEHNR, CDR2 FQNEAQ (reference sequence). The CDR3 length is 14 residues. V lost 10 bases and J 5 bases, leaving 18 bases between the germline ends. CDR3 region: CAMGPERRHNEQFF. The CDR3 DNA reads TGTGCCATGGGCCCCGAGCGACGGCACAATGAGCAGTTCTTC.

This clonotype was picked up a small number of times. V and J are TRBV25-1 and TRBJ2-1; 11 bases align to TRBD2. The CDR3 contains 17 residues. The germline gives CDR1 MGHDK, CDR2 SYGVNS. Trimming took 3 bases from V and 7 from J; bases not matched to a gene: 11. The CDR3 DNA sequence: TGTGCCAGCAGTGACCTAGCGGGGGGTCCGGCATATAATGAGCAGTTCTTC. Its translation: CASSDLAGGPAYNEQFF.

The chain combines TRBV12-3 or TRBV12-4 with TRBJ2-3, with TRBD2 identical over 13 bases. This CDR3 comprises 16 residues. V shed 1 base, J shed 5 bases, and the junction held 3 bases outside the gene matches. The DNA of the CDR3 is TGTGCCAGCAGTTTAGGACTAGCGGGGGGACTAGATACGCAGTATTTT. Residues: CASSLGLAGGLDTQYF.

This sequence joins TRBV5-1 and TRBJ2-1, with D perhaps TRBD2 (6 bases). The germline CDR1 and CDR2 sequences are SGHRS and YFSETQ. This CDR3 region has 16 residues. With 0 bases removed from V and 0 bases from J, the gap between germline ends came to 10 bases. CDR3 bases: TGCGCCAGCAGCTTGGATGGGGGGATCTCCTACAATGAGCAGTTCTTC. This translates into CASSLDGGISYNEQFF.